The clone carrying this T cell receptor beta chain was recorded a few times. The V end was cut by 9 bases, the J end by 0 bases, with 11 bases between. CDR3 size: 13 residues. Germline lookup yields CDR1 MDHEN and CDR2 SYDVKM. In the authors' methods: How many nucleated cells were present was estimated from reference gene primer amplification. Profiled with immunoSEQ multiplex PCR; TCRdb holds only in-frame clones, not every one. The V and J calls and clone size were taken over from that table, and D and trimming were inferred from the DNA. This table holds under 150,000 clones, about four fifths found once. The sample belongs to a study of blood T cell repertoires in COVID-19. Study details: The United States, Italy and Spain were the sources of the acute and convalescent COVID-19 samples. Sample material is recorded as cDNA or gDNA derived from T cells, B-cell-depleted T cells, or PBMCs.

Sample: peripheral blood. The chain has TRBV28 and TRBJ1-1, with D tentatively TRBD1 (6 bases). The source is a man aged 80 or over with active or convalescent COVID-19. CDR3 DNA: TGTGCCAGTCTGGACAGTTTGAACACTGAAGCTTTCTTT. Encoded protein: CASLDSLNTEAFF. Full variable domain (outside the CDR3, taken from reference TRBV28 and TRBJ1-1): DVKVTQSSRYLVKRTGEKVFLECVQDMDHENMFWYRQDPGLGLRLIYFSYDVKMKEKGDIPEGYSVSREKKERFSLILESASTNQTSMYLCASLDSLNTEAFFGQGTRLTVV.